A single sample gave rise to the 21 T cell receptor beta chains below, sequenced in a study of T cell responses to AZD1222 COVID-19 vaccine. The protocol was immunoSEQ multiplex PCR, while the TCRdb copy is restricted to in-frame clones and leaves out a portion. This sample has about 140,000 clones, with approximately 95% found just once. Sequencing was performed on peripheral blood, taken 28 days after the second AZD1222 dose. The receptors shown here come from an adult who received the AZD1222 COVID-19 vaccine.

The chain uses TRBV14 and TRBJ2-2; D gene uncertain. The CDR3 runs 16 residues. Trimming removed 1 base at V and 2 bases at J, with 11 bases between. Germline-derived CDR1 and CDR2 are SGHDN and FVKESK. This chain's CDR3 is CASSQVTAFNTGELFF. CDR3 DNA sequence: TGTGCCAGCAGCCAAGTTACAGCCTTTAACACCGGGGAGCTGTTTTTT.

The chain recombines TRBV19 with TRBJ1-1; weak D call: TRBD1 (5 bases). The CDR3 length is 14 residues. Trimming took 5 bases from V and 0 from J, leaving 10 bases between them. Germline lookup yields CDR1 LNHDA and CDR2 SQIVND (reference sequence). Here the CDR3 reads CASSPQVMNTEAFF. CDR3 DNA sequence: TGTGCCAGTAGTCCACAGGTCATGAACACTGAAGCTTTCTTT.

CDR3 nucleotides: TGCGCCAGCAGCCAAGAGAATCCTAGCGGGGGCGAGACCCAGTACTTC. Translation gives CASSQENPSGGETQYF. The chain has TRBV4-1 and TRBJ2-5, with TRBD2 matching 10 bases. V lost 0 bases, J lost 5 bases, and 6 bases stayed unmatched. Germline CDR1 reads MGHRA; CDR2 reads YSYEKL. This CDR3 has 16 residues.

This chain links TRBV28 with TRBJ1-1; D not resolved. V was clipped by 4 bases and J by 1 base, with 10 bases between them. From germline, CDR1 is MDHEN and CDR2 SYDVKM. The CDR3 has 14 amino acids. The CDR3 region has the DNA TGTGCCAGCAGTTCCATCCACAGGAACACTGAAGCTTTCTTT. Its protein product is CASSSIHRNTEAFF.

The chain joins TRBV19 to TRBJ1-1; maybe TRBD1 (6 bases). CDR3 length: 15 amino acids. Germline V gene data show CDR1 as LNHDA and CDR2 as SQIVND (reference sequence). The ends were cut back, 6 bases at V and 6 bases at J, with 20 bases in the middle. CDR3 amino acids: CASSLPGHAMAEAFF. The CDR3 DNA is TGTGCCAGTAGCTTACCGGGACACGCTATGGCTGAAGCTTTCTTT. The whole variable domain, filled in from reference TRBV19 and TRBJ1-1, reads DGGITQSPKYLFRKEGQNVTLSCEQNLNHDAMYWYRQDPGQGLRLIYYSQIVNDFQKGDIAEGYSVSREKKESFPLTVTSAQKNPTAFYLCASSLPGHAMAEAFFGQGTRLTVV.

V gene TRBV11-3 combines with J gene TRBJ2-7, with D perhaps assigned TRBD1 or TRBD2 (5 bases each). This CDR3 spans 15 amino acids. Germline loops: CDR1 SGHNT, CDR2 YENEEA. Trimming took off 1 base at V and 9 bases at J, with 19 bases between the two ends. CDR3 coding DNA: TGTGCCAGCAGCTTAGTGTGGGACCCGGTCCTGGGGCAGTACTTC. As protein: CASSLVWDPVLGQYF.

The chain couples TRBV4-1 to TRBJ1-5; 7 bases are a match to TRBD1. Losses at the gene ends were 8 bases for V and 0 bases for J; bases not matched to a gene: 7. Germline values: CDR1 MGHRA, CDR2 YSYEKL. The CDR3 runs 15 residues. CDR3 in amino acids: CASRRGTDSNQPQHF. DNA for the CDR3: TGCGCCAGCCGACGGGGGACAGATAGCAATCAGCCCCAGCATTTT.

In the case of this clone: The sample has other DNA sequences that encode this CDR3 too. The chain links TRBV9 to TRBJ1-3, with D unresolved. Germline V gene lookup returns CDR1 SGDLS and CDR2 YYNGEE. The CDR3 has 13 residues. V lost 2 bases and J lost 4, with 7 bases in between. The CDR3 is CASSVGSGNTIYF. DNA for the CDR3: TGTGCCAGCAGCGTTGGCTCCGGAAACACCATATATTTT.

V usage is TRBV12-3 or TRBV12-4 and J usage is TRBJ2-1; D is perhaps TRBD2 (5 bases). This CDR3 has 12 amino acids. With 8 bases removed from V and 4 bases from J, the gap between germline ends came to 9 bases. The CDR3, as DNA: TGTGCCAGCCGACCGGGATACAATGAGCAGTTCTTC. This gives the protein CASRPGYNEQFF.

The V call is TRBV2, the J call TRBJ1-6; 9 bases match TRBD1. This CDR3 has 17 amino acids. The V gene end was trimmed by 4 bases and the J gene end by 7 bases; junction bases not matched to a gene: 11. Germline CDR1 is SNHLY and CDR2 is FYNNEI. This CDR3 reads CASSGDRAHGLNSPLHF. DNA for the CDR3: TGTGCCAGCAGTGGGGACAGGGCCCACGGGTTAAATTCACCCCTCCACTTT.

This rearrangement joins TRBV20-1 to TRBJ2-1, with a tentative D call TRBD1 (5 bases). Deletions cut 3 bases from V and 0 bases from J, with 12 bases between. CDR1 DFQATT and CDR2 SNEGSKA come from the germline V gene (reference sequence). The CDR3 totals 15 residues. The CDR3 DNA is TGCAGTGCTAGTCGACAGATTGGCTCCTACAATGAGCAGTTCTTC. This sequence encodes CSASRQIGSYNEQFF.

J is TRBJ2-4 and V is TRBV5-5; 7 nucleotides align to TRBD1. Germline assignment: CDR1 SGHKS and CDR2 YYEKEE (reference sequence). This CDR3 region has 15 residues. Germline trimming cut 4 bases from V and 8 bases from J; bases unmatched to any gene: 12. CDR3 in DNA: TGTGCCAGCAGCGTCGGACAGGCTATAAGAGACATTCAGTACTTC. Amino acids: CASSVGQAIRDIQYF.

The rearrangement links TRBV14 to TRBJ1-1, with D unresolved. Germline values: CDR1 SGHDN, CDR2 FVKESK. The CDR3 runs 16 residues. The germline V and J ends were trimmed by 2 bases and 1 base, with 14 bases remaining between them. The CDR3 bases are TGTGCCAGCAGCCAATACCGGGGTACAGCGAACACTGAAGCTTTCTTT. This sequence encodes CASSQYRGTANTEAFF.

The chain employs TRBV6-5 and TRBJ2-7, with TRBD1 matching 8 bases. The CDR3 extends over 14 amino acids. Per germline, CDR1 MNHEY and CDR2 SVGAGI. V lost 5 bases and J lost 0; bases outside the gene matches: 3. CDR3 residues: CASSRTGPSYEQYF. DNA for the CDR3: TGTGCCAGCAGTCGGACAGGGCCCTCCTACGAGCAGTACTTC.

The chain couples TRBV28 to TRBJ2-2, with 7 bases lining up with TRBD1. The CDR3 loop spans 16 amino acids. Germline lookup yields CDR1 MDHEN and CDR2 SYDVKM. The trim removed 5 bases at V and 6 bases at J, leaving 12 bases unmatched. Here the CDR3 DNA reads TGTGCCAGCAGTCAAGACAGGGCGCCGACGGCCGGGGAGCTGTTTTTT. Its translation: CASSQDRAPTAGELFF.

The rearrangement joins TRBV2 to TRBJ2-5; D perhaps matches TRBD2 (6 bases). The V gene's germline CDR1 is SNHLY and CDR2 FYNNEI. The CDR3 extends over 15 amino acids. With 7 bases removed from V and 5 bases from J, the gap between germline ends came to 20 bases. For the CDR3, the DNA is TGTGCCAGCAAAGAGGAGGGGCCACATTCCGAGACCCAGTACTTC. Translation gives CASKEEGPHSETQYF.

The DNA of the CDR3 is TGTGCCAGCAGCTTAAATCCCGTTAGCGGCTACACCTTC. It encodes CASSLNPVSGYTF. This sequence joins TRBV7-3 and TRBJ1-2; D remains unclear. Looked up from germline, CDR1 is SGHTA and CDR2 is FQGTGA. The CDR3 is 13 amino acids. V was shortened by 1 base and J by 8 bases, with 11 bases between the two germline ends.

The chain employs TRBV23-1 and TRBJ1-2; D remains unclear. TRBV23-1 is marked as an open reading frame, function uncertain. This CDR3 has 17 residues. V shed 4 bases and J shed 6 bases, with 24 bases lying between them. As DNA, the CDR3 is TGCGCCAGCAGTCCCGAATTAGCCAGCATAACTATGGATGGCTACACCTTC. The encoded protein is CASSPELASITMDGYTF.

The chain couples TRBV7-9 to TRBJ1-5; the D gene is possibly TRBD1 (6 bases). The CDR3 spans 15 residues. Trimming shortened V by 4 bases and J by 7 bases, and 17 bases separated the two germline ends. Germline V gives CDR1 SEHNR, CDR2 FQNEAQ (reference sequence). The CDR3 region has the DNA TGTGCCAGCAGCTCCGGGACACACGAGGGCCAGCCCCAGCATTTT. The encoded protein is CASSSGTHEGQPQHF.

The genes are TRBV6-5 and TRBJ1-2; D ambiguous. This CDR3 is built from 14 residues. V was pared by 0 bases and J by 5 bases, with 10 bases between. Germline V gene lookup returns CDR1 MNHEY and CDR2 SVGAGI. The CDR3 nucleotides read TGTGCCAGCAGTTACTCGTCTCCGGTGTATGGCTACACCTTC. It specifies CASSYSSPVYGYTF.

This sequence joins TRBV27 and TRBJ1-5, with TRBD1 as a possible D gene (5 bases). V gave up 2 bases and J gave up 4 bases, with 12 bases separating them. This CDR3 spans 15 amino acids. In germline, CDR1 is MNHEY, CDR2 SMNVEV (reference sequence). In nucleotides, the CDR3 is TGTGCCAGCAGTTTAGGGCCAGGGCCAAATCAGCCCCAGCATTTT. Its translation is CASSLGPGPNQPQHF.